A selection of T cell receptor beta chains follows, all from one sample in a study of cytomegalovirus exposure and HLA in healthy donors. TCRdb keeps only in-frame clones here, not all; method: immunoSEQ multiplex PCR. The profile shows about 150,000 clones, about three quarters of them singletons. Specimen: PBMCs. The receptor source for this set is a male donor in good health and CMV-seronegative. CDR3s include the opening cysteine and the closing phenylalanine or tryptophan. The D gene is left open where the match is weak. Clone size, where shown, is once, few, many, or a class for clones that have expanded.

v_call	d_call	j_call	clone_size	cdr3_nt	cdr3_aa
TRBV5-6	TRBD2	TRBJ2-1	-	TGTGCCAGCAGCTTGGACGGCGGGAGTCGGCATGAGCAGTTCTTC	CASSLDGGSRHEQFF
TRBV19	-	TRBJ1-6	-	TGTGCCAGTAGCAATACAGGGAGCTCCTATAATTCACCCCTCCACTTT	CASSNTGSSYNSPLHF
TRBV5-1	TRBD2	TRBJ2-7	-	TGCGCCAGCAGAGGGACTACCTTAAGCGAGCAGTACTTC	CASRGTTLSEQYF
TRBV6-6	-	TRBJ1-6	-	TGTGCCAGCAGCTCCCAGGGAGGGGATAATTCACCCCTCCACTTT	CASSSQGGDNSPLHF
TRBV5-1	TRBD2	TRBJ2-3	-	TGCGCCAGCAGCCCCACGGGGCGGGAGCGAGATACGCAGTATTTT	CASSPTGRERDTQYF
TRBV2	-	TRBJ1-1	-	TGTGCCAGCAGTGGGAGGGACCTCTCGCTAAACACTGAAGCTTTCTTT	CASSGRDLSLNTEAFF
TRBV6-4	TRBD2	TRBJ2-1	-	TGTGCCAGCAGTGAGGTAGCGGGAGACTACAATGAGCAGTTCTTC	CASSEVAGDYNEQFF
TRBV5-1	TRBD2	TRBJ2-1	-	TGCGCCAGCAGCTTTGGACCCCCGGGACTAGCGGGAGGGGCTTACCGGGAGGAGCAGTTCTTC	CASSFGPPGLAGGAYREEQFF
TRBV4-2	-	TRBJ1-2	-	TGTGCCAGCAGCCAAGAAGGGGGGGCGGATGGCTACACCTTC	CASSQEGGADGYTF
TRBV7-9	-	TRBJ2-3	-	TGTGCCAGCAGGCTTAGTGTCCCCACAGATACGCAGTATTTT	CASRLSVPTDTQYF
TRBV9	TRBD1	TRBJ2-3	-	TGTGCCAGCAGCCTTACAGGGGGCCCAGATACGCAGTATTTT	CASSLTGGPDTQYF
TRBV5-1	-	TRBJ2-7	-	TGCGCCAGCAGCTTGTCCGGGACACCGTTCGACGAGCAGTACTTC	CASSLSGTPFDEQYF
TRBV5-4	-	TRBJ1-4	-	TGTGCCAGCAGCTTGAACAGGGATGGCGAAAAACTGTTTTTT	CASSLNRDGEKLFF
TRBV30	-	TRBJ2-2	-	TGTGCCTGGCACGCCTACGAGGCCACCGGGGAGCTGTTTTTT	CAWHAYEATGELFF
TRBV10-2	TRBD1	TRBJ2-5	-	TGCGCCACCACCGATTCGGGACAGCAAGAGACCCAGTACTTC	CATTDSGQQETQYF
TRBV7-9	TRBD2	TRBJ2-7	few	TGTGCCAGCAGCTCGAGACTAGCCGGCGAGCAGTACTTC	CASSSRLAGEQYF
TRBV7-9	TRBD1	TRBJ1-4	-	TGTGCCAGCAGCTTCAGGGGGTCTAATGAAAAACTGTTTTTT	CASSFRGSNEKLFF
TRBV7-7	TRBD1	TRBJ2-2	-	TGTGCCAGCAGCTCGGGACAGTTACTTACCACCGGGGAGCTGTTTTTT	CASSSGQLLTTGELFF
TRBV9	-	TRBJ1-1	-	TGTGCCAGCAGCGTAGACTTCCGGGGGGTTGGCACTGAAGCTTTCTTT	CASSVDFRGVGTEAFF
TRBV6-6	-	TRBJ2-7	once	TGTGCCAGCACCTACGGGCAGGGCCCCTACGAGCAGTACTTC	CASTYGQGPYEQYF
TRBV4-1	TRBD2	TRBJ2-1	-	TGCGCCAGCAGCCAAGATCGGGGTAGCGGGGGGGCCGTCTACAATGAGCAGTTCTTC	CASSQDRGSGGAVYNEQFF
TRBV6-5	-	TRBJ1-2	few	TGTGCCAGCAGTTACGTCAGGGCCGAGTTCTATGGCTACACCTTC	CASSYVRAEFYGYTF
TRBV2	-	TRBJ1-1	-	TGTGCCAGCAGTGAAGTGGAGTCCTTGAACACTGAAGCTTTCTTT	CASSEVESLNTEAFF
TRBV2	-	TRBJ2-3	-	TGTGCCAGCAACTGGCGGGCAGATACGCAGTATTTT	CASNWRADTQYF
TRBV6-4	-	TRBJ2-1	-	TGTGCCAGCAGTGACTCGGGCGGGACGTCCTACAATGAGCAGTTCTTC	CASSDSGGTSYNEQFF
TRBV5-4	TRBD2	TRBJ2-3	once	TGTGCCAGCAGCCCCCGGGGGGGACCTAGCACAGATACGCAGTATTTT	CASSPRGGPSTDTQYF
TRBV11-2	-	TRBJ1-3	once	TGTGCCAGCAGCCCCCGGACACCTACCCGGGTGTACACCATATATTTT	CASSPRTPTRVYTIYF
TRBV27	-	TRBJ1-6	-	TGTGCCAGCTACCCGGGCGGGGGGTCACCCCTCCACTTT	CASYPGGGSPLHF
TRBV30	-	TRBJ2-1	-	TGTGCCTGGGGGGTAGGGGGCTCCTACAATGAGCAGTTCTTC	CAWGVGGSYNEQFF
TRBV5-4	TRBD2	TRBJ2-3	few	TGTGCCAGCAGCTCAAAGCGGGGGGGAAGCACAGATACGCAGTATTTT	CASSSKRGGSTDTQYF
TRBV9	-	TRBJ1-1	-	TGTGCCAGCACGAACATGGCTAACACTGAAGCTTTCTTT	CASTNMANTEAFF
TRBV7-2	TRBD1	TRBJ1-2	-	TGTGCCAGCAGCCTCGGACAGGTGACTACTAACTATGGCTACACCTTC	CASSLGQVTTNYGYTF
TRBV30	-	TRBJ2-7	-	TGTGCCTGGAGTGCCCCTCGTTACACCGCAGGGTCCTACGAGCAGTACTTC	CAWSAPRYTAGSYEQYF
TRBV6-5	-	TRBJ2-1	-	TGTGCCAGCAGTTACGAGAGCTCCTACAATGAGCAGTTCTTC	CASSYESSYNEQFF
TRBV5-1	-	TRBJ1-1	once	TGCGCCAGCAGCTCTGGACTTAAGACTGAAGCTTTCTTT	CASSSGLKTEAFF
TRBV6-1	-	TRBJ1-2	-	TGTGCCAGCAGTGAAGTCACAGATAACTATGGCTACACCTTC	CASSEVTDNYGYTF
TRBV9	TRBD2	TRBJ2-2	-	TGTGCCAGCAGCGTAGCTAGCGGGAGCGCGAACACCGGGGAGCTGTTTTTT	CASSVASGSANTGELFF
TRBV5-1	-	TRBJ1-1	-	TGCGCCAGCAGCACCCAGGGATTATTGAACACTGAAGCTTTCTTT	CASSTQGLLNTEAFF
TRBV7-9	TRBD1	TRBJ2-5	-	TGTGCCAGCAGCCACAGAGATGACAGGGACAGCGAGACCCAGTACTTC	CASSHRDDRDSETQYF
TRBV7-2	-	TRBJ1-2	-	TGTGCCAGCAGCTTACTGGCCTCTAACTATGGCTACACCTTC	CASSLLASNYGYTF
TRBV5-6	TRBD1	TRBJ2-7	-	TGTGCCAGCAGCCGAAGGCGGACAGGGGAAGGGCTCTACGAGCAGTACTTC	CASSRRRTGEGLYEQYF
TRBV7-2	-	TRBJ2-1	few	TGTGCCAGCAGGAACATCAATGAGCAGTTCTTC	CASRNINEQFF
TRBV2	-	TRBJ2-1	once	TGTGCCAGCAAAGTGTCTATGACAGGAGACAATGAGCAGTTCTTC	CASKVSMTGDNEQFF
TRBV2	TRBD1	TRBJ1-2	-	TGTGCCAGCCACCGGGACAGGGCCGACCCTAGCTATGGCTACACCTTC	CASHRDRADPSYGYTF
TRBV6-5	-	TRBJ2-3	-	TGTGCCAGCAGCAGGGACTTCACAGATACGCAGTATTTT	CASSRDFTDTQYF
TRBV6-5	TRBD2	TRBJ2-1	-	TGTGCCAGCAGTCGGGCAATTAATAGCGGGAGGGAGCAGTTCTTC	CASSRAINSGREQFF
TRBV19	-	TRBJ2-3	once	TGTGCCAGTAGTGCAGGGAACACAGATACGCAGTATTTT	CASSAGNTDTQYF
TRBV6-6	TRBD1	TRBJ1-1	-	TGTGCCAGCAGTGATGGACAGGGGAACACTGAAGCTTTCTTT	CASSDGQGNTEAFF
TRBV11-3	-	TRBJ2-5	few	TGTGCCAGCAGCTCTTCTAAAGAGACCCAGTACTTC	CASSSSKETQYF
TRBV7-9	TRBD1	TRBJ2-5	-	TGTGCCAGCAGCTACTGGACAGGGTTCGAAGAGACCCAGTACTTC	CASSYWTGFEETQYF
TRBV5-6	-	TRBJ2-3	-	TGTGCCAGCAGCTTGTCTCTGGGGGGACCAGATACGCAGTATTTT	CASSLSLGGPDTQYF
TRBV21-1	-	TRBJ1-2	-	TGTGCCAGCAGCAAAGCCCCGGGACATCCTAATAGAGGCTATGGCTACACCTTC	CASSKAPGHPNRGYGYTF
TRBV19	TRBD1	TRBJ2-1	-	TGTGCCACCGTGGGACAGGGGAGTGAGCAGTTCTTC	CATVGQGSEQFF
TRBV9	-	TRBJ1-2	once	TGTGCCAGCAGCGTAGATGTAAACTATGGCTACACCTTC	CASSVDVNYGYTF